This TCR beta chain was recorded in a study of OX40 agonist ivuxolimab in advanced cancers. Findings and caveats of the study: There were, on average, more expanded clones in CD8+ T cells than in CD4+. By week 6 at 0.1 to 3.0 mg/kg, blood CD4+ and CD8+ T cells had expanded clonally. Partial responders treated at 0.1-3.0 mg/kg exhibited clonal expansion among the lowest measured.

A note on this clone: Antigen: not known.

Method: immunoSEQ multiplex PCR; TCRdb's copy keeps in-frame clones and lacks some. The table shows 49,000 or so clones, with approximately 90% occurring only once. Germline loops: CDR1 DFQATT, CDR2 SNEGSKA (reference sequence). The V gene lost 6 bases and the J gene lost 9 bases, with 15 bases spanning the gap. The CDR3 spans 11 residues. No patient had autoimmune disease or received systemic immunosuppression. The specimen comprised CD4+ or CD8+ T cells sorted from blood, sampled in a trial of the OX40 agonist ivuxolimab. J is TRBJ2-7 and V is TRBV20-1; either TRBD1 or TRBD2 may supply D (5 bases each). This sequence originates from an adult with an advanced solid tumor such as melanoma, head and neck, liver or kidney cancer. CDR3 in DNA: TGCAGTGCCCAGTGGGGCGCGGGGCAGTACTTC. This translates into CSAQWGAGQYF.